The 16 T cell receptor beta chains below were found in one sample sequenced in a study of blood T cell repertoires in COVID-19. The data were produced by immunoSEQ multiplex PCR, yet TCRdb's version contains in-frame clones alone and is incomplete. Of 250,000 or so clones listed, about 85% are singletons. The sequenced sample consisted of PBMCs or T cells enriched from blood (not recorded which). Receptors were obtained from a woman between 45 and 65 years old who had been exposed to COVID-19.

This rearrangement joins TRBV7-9 to TRBJ1-5; D gene ambiguous. The CDR3 runs to 13 residues. Germline CDR1 and CDR2: SEHNR and FQNEAQ (reference sequence). Trimming shortened V by 5 bases and J by 5 bases, and 10 bases separated the two germline ends. CDR3 bases: TGTGCCAGCAGCCCCAATTCGGATCAGCCCCAGCATTTT. Translation gives CASSPNSDQPQHF. Full variable domain (remainder filled in from reference TRBV7-9 and TRBJ1-5): DTGVSQNPRHKITKRGQNVTFRCDPISEHNRLYWYRQTLGQGPEFLTYFQNEAQLEKSRLLSDRFSAERPKGSFSTLEIQRTEQGDSAMYLCASSPNSDQPQHFGDGTRLSIL.

In this sample, this clone turned up a few times. V gene TRBV29-1 combines with J gene TRBJ1-1; a weak D match, TRBD1 (5 bases). CDR3 size: 13 residues. From germline, CDR1 is SQVTM and CDR2 ANQGSEA. Trimming left V 5 bases short and J 0 bases short, with 10 bases between. The CDR3 here is CSVLRGLNTEAFF. In nucleotides, the CDR3 is TGCAGCGTTTTAAGGGGATTGAACACTGAAGCTTTCTTT.

This clone has ten or more counts. The chain joins TRBV7-2 to TRBJ2-7, with 7 bases that match TRBD1. The CDR3 is 14 amino acids. Germline V gene data show CDR1 as SGHTA and CDR2 as FQGNSA. V shed 4 bases, J shed 3 bases, and the junction held 6 bases outside the gene matches. The CDR3 nucleotides read TGTGCCAGCAGCTCCCGGGACAGACGCTACGAGCAGTACTTC. This sequence encodes CASSSRDRRYEQYF. Using reference TRBV7-2 and TRBJ2-7 for the parts outside the CDR3, the full variable domain is GAGVSQSPSNKVTEKGKDVELRCDPISGHTALYWYRQSLGQGLEFLIYFQGNSAPDKSGLPSDRFSAERTGGSVSTLTIQRTQQEDSAVYLCASSSRDRRYEQYFGPGTRLTVT.

J is TRBJ1-2 and V is TRBV13, with 8 positions matching TRBD1. The germline CDR1 and CDR2 sequences are PRHDT and FYEKMQ (reference sequence). V shed 3 bases, J shed 3 bases, and the junction held 3 bases outside the gene matches. This CDR3 comprises 14 residues. CDR3 sequence (DNA): TGTGCCAGCAGCTTGAACAGGGGGGACTATGGCTACACCTTC. This translates into CASSLNRGDYGYTF.

CDR3 DNA: TGCGCCAGCAGCCCGGGACAGGGGTACGCAGCTTTCTTT. It codes for CASSPGQGYAAFF. This chain connects TRBV5-1 to TRBJ1-1; 10 bases agree with TRBD1. Trimming at V came to 4 bases and at J to 10 bases, leaving 7 bases not matched to a gene. The CDR3 contains 13 residues. Germline CDR1 and CDR2: SGHRS and YFSETQ.

This chain uses TRBV13 with TRBJ2-7; 8 bases align to TRBD1. V trimming: 1 base; J trimming: 5 bases; junction bases outside the gene matches: 7. Per germline, CDR1 PRHDT and CDR2 FYEKMQ (reference sequence). The CDR3 runs 15 residues. CDR3 coding DNA: TGTGCCAGCAGCTTAGCCGGACAGGGCTTCCACGAGCAGTACTTC. Protein sequence: CASSLAGQGFHEQYF.

J is TRBJ2-7 and V is TRBV3-1 (or the pseudogene TRBV3-2); D not certain. This CDR3 is 12 amino acids long. V shed 1 base and J shed 5 bases, with 6 bases lying between them. CDR1 is LGHDT and CDR2 is YNNKEL in the germline V gene (reference sequence). CDR3 bases: TGTGCCAGCAGCCAAGGCAGAAACGAGCAGTACTTC. Protein product: CASSQGRNEQYF.

The chain couples TRBV9 to TRBJ1-2; 10 bases align to TRBD1. Germline values: CDR1 SGDLS, CDR2 YYNGEE. The ends lost 4 bases at V and 0 bases at J; junction bases unmatched: 12. The CDR3 consists of 18 residues. Here the CDR3 reads CASSSSPGQGGSNYGYTF. CDR3 bases: TGTGCCAGCAGCTCCAGTCCCGGACAGGGGGGTTCTAACTATGGCTACACCTTC.

The chain links TRBV2 to TRBJ1-1, with D possibly matching TRBD1 (5 bases). The CDR3 extends over 15 amino acids. V was cut by 3 bases and J by 3 bases, with 14 bases left in between. Per germline, CDR1 SNHLY and CDR2 FYNNEI. CDR3: CASSEGLQRDTEAFF. The CDR3 DNA reads as TGTGCCAGCAGTGAGGGACTTCAAAGGGACACTGAAGCTTTCTTT.

The chain couples TRBV11-3 to TRBJ1-1, with TRBD1 identical over 8 bases. Germline V gives CDR1 SGHNT, CDR2 YENEEA. The CDR3 consists of 15 residues. V gave up 5 bases and J gave up 2 bases; unmatched junction bases: 7. CDR3 protein: CASSPGQGFNTEAFF. The DNA of the CDR3 is TGTGCCAGCAGCCCTGGACAGGGCTTTAACACTGAAGCTTTCTTT.

CDR3 DNA: TGCAGCGCCCGGGCGGGGGGCAACACTGAAGCTTTCTTT. It translates to CSARAGGNTEAFF. The chain recombines TRBV29-1 with TRBJ1-1; D perhaps matches TRBD1 (6 bases). The ends were cut back, 7 bases at V and 2 bases at J, with 14 bases in the middle. CDR3 length: 13 residues. The germline V gene has CDR1 SQVTM and CDR2 ANQGSEA.

Concerning this clone: The sample carries other DNA sequences with the same CDR3. The rearrangement uses TRBV7-3 and TRBJ1-1; TRBD1 is a possible D gene (5 bases). The germline CDR1 and CDR2 sequences are SGHTA and FQGTGA. CDR3 length equals 13 residues. Trimming cost V 0 bases and J 5 bases, with 7 bases left between them. This chain's CDR3 is CASSLTGGTEAFF. The CDR3 nucleotides read TGTGCCAGCAGCTTAACGGGGGGAACTGAAGCTTTCTTT.

The gene calls are TRBV7-2 and TRBJ1-5, with a weak D call TRBD1 (6 bases). Trimming took off 5 bases at V and 6 bases at J, with 23 bases between the two ends. CDR1 and CDR2 (germline): SGHTA, FQGNSA. The CDR3 contains 17 residues. The CDR3 sequence is CASSHSASSGAIQPQHF. As DNA, the CDR3 is TGTGCCAGCAGCCATAGTGCATCATCAGGGGCTATTCAGCCCCAGCATTTT.

The chain links TRBV7-6 to TRBJ2-3; TRBD2 matches 10 bases. V trimming: 1 base; J trimming: 6 bases; junction bases outside the gene matches: 7. In germline, CDR1 is SGHVS, CDR2 FNYEAQ. The CDR3 contains 16 residues. Here the CDR3 reads CASSLVTSGAGDTQYF. The CDR3 nucleotides read TGTGCCAGCAGCTTAGTCACTAGCGGGGCAGGGGATACGCAGTATTTT.

The rearrangement uses TRBV9 and TRBJ2-5; 8 bases match TRBD1. In germline, CDR1 is SGDLS, CDR2 YYNGEE. J gave up 4 bases and V 0 bases, and 5 bases lay outside the gene matches. The CDR3 totals 15 residues. The CDR3 spells CASSVGPGGVETQYF. The DNA of the CDR3 is TGTGCCAGCAGCGTAGGCCCAGGGGGCGTAGAGACCCAGTACTTC.

The chain links TRBV5-8 to TRBJ2-2; tentatively, D is TRBD1 (5 bases). Per germline, CDR1 SGHTS and CDR2 YDEGEE. V lost 1 base, J lost 3 bases, and 10 bases lay in between. The CDR3 extends over 15 amino acids. CDR3: CASSLRRAYTGELFF. The DNA of the CDR3 is TGTGCCAGCAGCTTGCGCAGGGCTTACACCGGGGAGCTGTTTTTT. Combining the CDR3 with reference TRBV5-8 and TRBJ2-2 gives the whole variable domain EAGVTQSPTHLIKTRGQQATLRCSPISGHTSVYWYQQALGLGLQFLLWYDEGEERNRGNFPPRFSGRQFPNYSSELNVNALELEDSALYLCASSLRRAYTGELFFGEGSRLTVL.